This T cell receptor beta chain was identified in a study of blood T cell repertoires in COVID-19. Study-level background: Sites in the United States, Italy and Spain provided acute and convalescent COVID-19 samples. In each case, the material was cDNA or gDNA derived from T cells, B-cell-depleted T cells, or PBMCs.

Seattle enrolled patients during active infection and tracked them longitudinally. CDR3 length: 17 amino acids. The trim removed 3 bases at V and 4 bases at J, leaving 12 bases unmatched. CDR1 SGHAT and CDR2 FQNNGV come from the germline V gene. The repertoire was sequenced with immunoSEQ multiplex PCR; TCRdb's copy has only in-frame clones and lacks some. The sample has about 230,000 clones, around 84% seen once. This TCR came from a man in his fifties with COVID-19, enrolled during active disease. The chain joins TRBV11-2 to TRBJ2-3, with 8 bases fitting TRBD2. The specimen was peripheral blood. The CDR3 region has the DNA TGTGCCAGCAGCTTTATATCCGGGGGGGGCCAAGCAGATACGCAGTATTTT. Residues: CASSFISGGGQADTQYF.